This record looks at one TCR beta chain sequence and its context. The target antigen is unknown. A junction end diverges from the germline sequence, so it may reflect a read error. What was sequenced were expressed TCRB transcripts, since all of the isolated RNA had been reverse transcribed. Method: immunoSEQ multiplex PCR; TCRdb's copy keeps in-frame clones and lacks some. Altogether roughly 280,000 clones are present, 24% being singletons, with the ten largest covering approximately 0.011%. CDR1 is MNHNY, CDR2 SVGAGI, per germline (reference sequence). The CDR3 loop spans 14 amino acids. This record comes from a study of beta chain features in type 1 diabetes. At the level of the study: Cell yields, age and gender were similar between patients and healthy donors.

Study outcomes and limitations: Among type 1 diabetes patients, VDJ junctions had fewer insertions and more deletions. Among all four CD4+ subsets, Type 1 diabetes patients had TCRB CDR3s that were moderately but significantly shorter. PCR could preferentially amplify shorter templates, alike in patients and controls. When cDNA is sequenced, cells with high TCR expression could be over-represented.

The TCR was taken from a woman aged 25-40 years with type 1 diabetes. V and J are TRBV6-6 and TRBJ2-7, with 10 bases aligning to TRBD1. The sequenced sample consisted of naive CD4+ T cells from blood. The CDR3 spells CASRAGTGAYEQHF. For the CDR3, the DNA is TGTGCCAGCAGGGCCGGGACAGGGGCTTACGAGCAGCACTTC.